This passage covers 24 T cell receptor beta chains from one sample sequenced in a study of yellow fever vaccine responses in identical twins. MiXCR, applied by TCRdb to the RT-PCR reads, yields one record per CDR3 protein. The sample includes 6,000 or so distinct CDR3 sequences, 60% to 80% of them seen just once. The sequences come from T cells from blood (PBMCs), unsorted or a sorted subset (not recorded which), collected before or after yellow fever vaccination (not recorded which). The receptors were gathered from a woman aged 18-29 years who received the yellow fever vaccine.

The chain recombines TRBV5-5 with TRBJ2-1; TRBD2 aligns across 8 bases. CDR1 is SGHKS, CDR2 YYEKEE, per germline (reference sequence). This CDR3 is built from 16 residues. J lost 4 bases, V lost 0 bases, and 6 bases had no gene match. This chain's CDR3 is CASSLGLAMEYNEQFF. DNA of the CDR3: TGTGCCAGCAGCTTGGGACTAGCGATGGAATACAATGAGCAGTTCTTC. The full variable domain, with the rest looked up from reference TRBV5-5 and TRBJ2-1, is DAGVTQSPTHLIKTRGQQVTLRCSPISGHKSVSWYQQVLGQGPQFIFQYYEKEERGRGNFPDRFSARQFPNYSSELNVNALLLGDSALYLCASSLGLAMEYNEQFFGPGTRLTVL.

V and J are TRBV6-1 and TRBJ2-5; no clear D. The CDR3 contains 11 residues. Per germline, CDR1 MNHNS and CDR2 SASEGT. V was clipped by 5 bases and J by 3 bases, with 4 bases between them. The chain's CDR3 is CASSQKETQYF. The CDR3 DNA reads TGTGCCAGCAGTCAGAAAGAGACCCAGTACTTC.

The sample holds one count of this clonotype. The J gene is TRBJ2-4, the V gene TRBV12-2; whether TRBD2, the table's D call, matches the DNA was not checked. TRBV12-2 is an annotated pseudogene. There are 14 residues in the CDR3. This CDR3 reads CASRFRDLKNIQYF. In DNA form, the CDR3 reads TGTGCAAGTCGCTTCCGGGACTTAAAAAACATTCAGTACTTC.

This clonotype was observed a few times. V usage is TRBV5-1 and J usage is TRBJ2-2, with D unresolved. Germline V gene data show CDR1 as SGHRS and CDR2 as YFSETQ. The CDR3 spans 14 residues. V was clipped by 4 bases and J by 0 bases, with 7 bases between them. The CDR3 DNA is TGCGCCAGCAGCCCAACAGCGAACACCGGGGAGCTGTTTTTT. It is translated as CASSPTANTGELFF.

The chain carries TRBV28 and TRBJ2-1; 7 nucleotides agree with TRBD2. Germline CDR1 is MDHEN and CDR2 is SYDVKM. The CDR3 sequence is 15 residues long. After removal of 5 bases from V and 6 bases from J, the junction contained 10 bases not matched to a gene. CDR3 sequence: CASSVEQSGTNEQFF. In DNA form, the CDR3 reads TGTGCCAGCAGTGTTGAACAAAGCGGGACCAATGAGCAGTTCTTC. Full variable domain (remainder filled in from reference TRBV28 and TRBJ2-1): DVKVTQSSRYLVKRTGEKVFLECVQDMDHENMFWYRQDPGLGLRLIYFSYDVKMKEKGDIPEGYSVSREKKERFSLILESASTNQTSMYLCASSVEQSGTNEQFFGPGTRLTVL.

The rearrangement links TRBV5-1 to TRBJ2-1; D is possibly TRBD1 (6 bases). The CDR3 runs 15 residues. Germline loops: CDR1 SGHRS, CDR2 YFSETQ. V lost 0 bases and J 6 bases, leaving 13 bases between the germline ends. CDR3: CASSLVSTGPNEQFF. CDR3 in DNA: TGCGCCAGCAGCTTGGTTTCCACAGGGCCCAATGAGCAGTTCTTC.

The CDR3 is CASSQGLAGEAYEQYF. In nucleotides, the CDR3 is TGTGCCAGCAGCCAAGGACTAGCGGGAGAGGCCTACGAGCAGTACTTC. The chain is built from TRBV4-2 and TRBJ2-7; 12 bases are a match to TRBD2. The CDR3 consists of 16 residues. V trimming: 1 base; J trimming: 2 bases; junction bases outside the gene matches: 3. Germline V CDR1 and CDR2: LGHNA, YNFKEQ.

The gene calls are TRBV13 and TRBJ1-3, with D tentatively TRBD1 (5 bases). V was trimmed by 6 bases and J by 6 bases, leaving 6 bases between them. The CDR3 loop spans 11 amino acids. Germline lookup yields CDR1 PRHDT and CDR2 FYEKMQ (reference sequence). CDR3 bases: TGTGCCAGCAGACAGGCAAACACCATATATTTT. It is translated as CASRQANTIYF. The full variable domain, in which reference TRBV13 and TRBJ1-3 provide the parts outside the CDR3, is AAGVIQSPRHLIKEKRETATLKCYPIPRHDTVYWYQQGPGQDPQFLISFYEKMQSDKGSIPDRFSAQQFSDYHSELNMSSLELGDSALYFCASRQANTIYFGEGSWLTVV.

This clonotype turned up a few times. CDR3 residues: CSVGAQESSYEQYF. The CDR3 DNA reads as TGCAGCGTCGGAGCCCAGGAAAGCTCCTACGAGCAGTACTTC. The V and J genes are TRBV29-1 and TRBJ2-7; the D is unclear. This CDR3 has 14 amino acids. The V gene lost 6 bases and the J gene lost 0 bases, with 15 bases spanning the gap. Looked up from germline, CDR1 is SQVTM and CDR2 is ANQGSEA.

The rearrangement links TRBV11-2 to TRBJ2-1; 9 bases match TRBD2. V shed 5 bases and J 4 bases; nucleotides not matched to a gene: 15. The CDR3 totals 18 residues. CDR1 SGHAT and CDR2 FQNNGV come from the germline V gene. CDR3 loop: CASSPGLAGLRWYNEQFF. DNA of the CDR3: TGTGCCAGCAGCCCGGGGCTAGCGGGGCTCCGGTGGTACAATGAGCAGTTCTTC.

This chain links TRBV4-1 with TRBJ1-2; possibly TRBD1 for D (5 bases). The length of the CDR3 is 14 residues. CDR1 and CDR2 from the germline V gene are MGHRA and YSYEKL. Trimming took 3 bases from V and 4 from J, leaving 12 bases between them. The CDR3 coding sequence is TGCGCCAGCAGCCATCCCTCAGGGTCCTATGGCTACACCTTC. Its protein product is CASSHPSGSYGYTF.

The chain carries TRBV5-8 and TRBJ2-7, with no clear D. CDR3 size: 14 residues. V was cut by 4 bases and J by 0 bases, with 11 bases left in between. Germline CDR1 and CDR2: SGHTS and YDEGEE. The CDR3 protein is CASSETAYSYEQYF. CDR3 coding DNA: TGTGCCAGCAGCGAAACAGCCTACTCCTACGAGCAGTACTTC.

This clonotype occurred a few times. The chain carries TRBV29-1 and TRBJ1-1; 12 nucleotides match TRBD1. The J segment lost 5 bases and the V segment lost 7 bases, leaving 5 bases of the junction unmatched. The CDR3 contains 13 residues. CDR1 and CDR2 from the germline V gene are SQVTM and ANQGSEA. The CDR3 DNA reads TGCAGCGGAGGGACAGGGGGCCGAACTGAAGCTTTCTTT. Residues: CSGGTGGRTEAFF.

The CDR3 nucleotides read TGTGCCAGCAGTAGACCCCTCGGGCTAGGAGAGACCCAGTACTTC. Translation: CASSRPLGLGETQYF. V usage is TRBV28 and J usage is TRBJ2-5, with no clear D. This CDR3 is built from 15 residues. Germline V gene data show CDR1 as MDHEN and CDR2 as SYDVKM. Trimming took 5 bases from V and 4 from J, leaving 17 bases between them. The entire variable domain, with the rest obtained from reference TRBV28 and TRBJ2-5, is as follows: DVKVTQSSRYLVKRTGEKVFLECVQDMDHENMFWYRQDPGLGLRLIYFSYDVKMKEKGDIPEGYSVSREKKERFSLILESASTNQTSMYLCASSRPLGLGETQYFGPGTRLLVL.

The CDR3 sequence: CASSLRAREAFF. CDR3 nucleotide sequence: TGTGCCAGCAGCTTGAGAGCTAGGGAAGCTTTCTTT. The V call is TRBV5-8, the J call TRBJ1-1; no firm D call. The V gene's germline CDR1 is SGHTS and CDR2 YDEGEE. This CDR3 is 12 amino acids long. V lost 1 base and J lost 8, with 9 bases in between.

The rearrangement joins TRBV6-1 to TRBJ2-1, with 10 bases that match TRBD2. Looked up from germline, CDR1 is MNHNS and CDR2 is SASEGT. The CDR3 loop spans 15 amino acids. The V gene end was trimmed by 6 bases and the J gene end by 8 bases; junction bases not matched to a gene: 10. The CDR3 nucleotides are TGTGCCAGCAGCGATAGGAGCGGGGGGGCCGATGAGCAGTTCTTC. Its translation is CASSDRSGGADEQFF.

This clonotype was detected only once. The chain joins TRBV10-3 to TRBJ2-1, with D perhaps matching TRBD1 (5 bases). The CDR3 covers 17 residues. CDR1 and CDR2 from the germline V gene are ENHRY and SYGVKD. V lost 0 bases and J lost 0, with 12 bases in between. The CDR3 sequence: CAISESRTKSSYNEQFF. CDR3 DNA: TGTGCCATCAGTGAGTCAAGGACAAAGAGCTCCTACAATGAGCAGTTCTTC.

The CDR3 DNA sequence: TGTGCTAGTGGTACCAGGACAGGGGTGAACACTGAAGCTTTCTTT. This sequence encodes CASGTRTGVNTEAFF. This sequence joins TRBV12-5 and TRBJ1-1; 9 bases are a match to TRBD1. In germline, CDR1 is LGHNT, CDR2 FRNRAP. With 5 bases clipped from V and 0 bases from J, the junction kept 4 bases outside the gene matches. The CDR3 has 15 residues.

This clonotype was seen once. The chain has TRBV29-1 and TRBJ2-5; the D is unclear. This CDR3 is 14 amino acids long. CDR1 and CDR2 from the germline V gene are SQVTM and ANQGSEA. V dropped 7 bases and J dropped 2 bases, with 17 bases sitting between them. The CDR3 region is CSAGPRLKQETQYF. The CDR3 coding sequence is TGCAGCGCCGGACCCAGGCTAAAGCAAGAGACCCAGTACTTC.

This chain joins TRBV7-9 and TRBJ2-1, with a weak D call TRBD2 (6 bases). In germline, CDR1 is SEHNR, CDR2 FQNEAQ (reference sequence). CDR3 length: 12 residues. Trimming shortened V by 7 bases and J by 7 bases, and 11 bases separated the two germline ends. Here the CDR3 DNA reads TGTGCCAGCACCTCAGCGGGTAATGAGCAGTTCTTC. This encodes CASTSAGNEQFF.

This chain links TRBV18 with TRBJ2-3, with a weak D call TRBD2 (5 bases). This CDR3 region has 14 residues. Per germline, CDR1 KGHSH and CDR2 LQKENI. V dropped 8 bases and J dropped 0 bases, with 12 bases sitting between them. CDR3 sequence: CASRSGTSTDTQYF. In DNA form, the CDR3 reads TGTGCCAGCCGCAGCGGCACTAGCACAGATACGCAGTATTTT.

The chain couples TRBV27 to TRBJ2-1, with no clear D. Germline CDR1 is MNHEY and CDR2 is SMNVEV (reference sequence). Trimming removed 8 bases at V and 0 bases at J, with 5 bases between. The CDR3 length is 12 residues. This CDR3 reads CASAISYNEQFF. CDR3 nucleotides: TGTGCCAGCGCGATCTCCTACAATGAGCAGTTCTTC.

The rearrangement links TRBV7-3 to TRBJ1-4; D remains ambiguous. This CDR3 is built from 13 residues. Per germline, CDR1 SGHTA and CDR2 FQGTGA. Trimming pared 1 base from V and 8 bases from J, leaving 8 bases between. For the CDR3, the DNA is TGTGCCAGCAGCTTAATGGGTGAAGAAAAACTGTTTTTT. This sequence encodes CASSLMGEEKLFF.

This chain connects TRBV11-2 to TRBJ2-1, with TRBD2 matching 12 bases. CDR3 length: 16 amino acids. Germline V lookup: CDR1 SGHAT, CDR2 FQNNGV. With 5 bases clipped from V and 7 bases from J, the junction kept 9 bases outside the gene matches. The CDR3 DNA reads TGTGCCAGCAGCCTCGTCCTAGCGGGAGGGCGTAATGAGCAGTTCTTC. Translating it yields CASSLVLAGGRNEQFF.